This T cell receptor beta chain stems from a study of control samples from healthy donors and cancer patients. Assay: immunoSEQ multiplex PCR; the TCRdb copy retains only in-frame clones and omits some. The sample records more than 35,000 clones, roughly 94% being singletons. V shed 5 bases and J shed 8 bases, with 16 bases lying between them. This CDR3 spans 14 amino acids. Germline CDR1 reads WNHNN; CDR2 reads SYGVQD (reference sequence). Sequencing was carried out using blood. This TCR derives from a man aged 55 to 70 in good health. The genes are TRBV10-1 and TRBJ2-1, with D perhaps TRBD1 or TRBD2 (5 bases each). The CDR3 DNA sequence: TGCGCCAGCAGTAAGATAGGGGATAGCGATGAGCAGTTCTTC. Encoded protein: CASSKIGDSDEQFF.